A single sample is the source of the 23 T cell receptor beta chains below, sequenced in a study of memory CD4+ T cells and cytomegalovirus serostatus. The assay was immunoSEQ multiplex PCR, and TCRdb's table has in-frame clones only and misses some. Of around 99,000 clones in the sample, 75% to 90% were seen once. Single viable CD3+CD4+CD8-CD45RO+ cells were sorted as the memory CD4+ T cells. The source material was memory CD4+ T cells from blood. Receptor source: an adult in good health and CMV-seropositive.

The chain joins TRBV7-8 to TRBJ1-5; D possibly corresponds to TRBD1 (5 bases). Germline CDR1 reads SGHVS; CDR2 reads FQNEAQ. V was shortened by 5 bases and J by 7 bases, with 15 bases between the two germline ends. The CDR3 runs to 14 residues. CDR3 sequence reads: CASSPGGIQQPQHF. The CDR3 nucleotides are TGTGCCAGCAGCCCGGGGGGAATTCAACAGCCCCAGCATTTT.

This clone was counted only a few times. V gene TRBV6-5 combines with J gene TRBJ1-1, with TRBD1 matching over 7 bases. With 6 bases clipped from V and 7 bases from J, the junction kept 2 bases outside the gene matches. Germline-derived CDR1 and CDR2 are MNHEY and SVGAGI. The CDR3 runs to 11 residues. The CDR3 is CASRRTGEAFF. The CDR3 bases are TGTGCCAGCAGAAGGACAGGTGAAGCTTTCTTT.

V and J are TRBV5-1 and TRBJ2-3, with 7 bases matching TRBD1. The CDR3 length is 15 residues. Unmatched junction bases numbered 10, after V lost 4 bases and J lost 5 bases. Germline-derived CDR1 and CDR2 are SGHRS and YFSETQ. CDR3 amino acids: CASSQDRAGRDTQYF. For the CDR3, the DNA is TGCGCCAGCAGCCAAGACAGGGCGGGCAGAGATACGCAGTATTTT.

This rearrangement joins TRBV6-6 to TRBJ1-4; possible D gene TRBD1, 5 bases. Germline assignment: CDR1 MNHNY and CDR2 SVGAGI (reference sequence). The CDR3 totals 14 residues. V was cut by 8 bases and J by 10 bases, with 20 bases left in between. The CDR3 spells CASGTGASGVKLFF. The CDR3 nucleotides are TGTGCCAGCGGCACCGGGGCTTCCGGGGTAAAACTGTTTTTT.

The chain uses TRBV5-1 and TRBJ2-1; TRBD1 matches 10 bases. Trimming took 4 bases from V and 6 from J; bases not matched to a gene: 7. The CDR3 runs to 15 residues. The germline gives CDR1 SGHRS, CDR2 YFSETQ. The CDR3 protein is CASSAGTGEVNEQFF. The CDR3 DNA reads TGCGCCAGCAGCGCAGGGACAGGGGAGGTCAATGAGCAGTTCTTC.

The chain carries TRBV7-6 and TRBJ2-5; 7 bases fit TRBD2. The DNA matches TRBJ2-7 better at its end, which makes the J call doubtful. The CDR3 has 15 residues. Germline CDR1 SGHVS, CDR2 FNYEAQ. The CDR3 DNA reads TGTGCCAGCAGCTTAGGTGCGGGAGAAGGGCTCGAGCAGTACTTC. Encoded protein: CASSLGAGEGLEQYF.

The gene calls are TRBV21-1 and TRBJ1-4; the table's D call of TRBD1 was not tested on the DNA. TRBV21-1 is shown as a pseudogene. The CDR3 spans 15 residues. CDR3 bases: TGTGCCAGCAGCAGGTGGGACAGGGGTGGCGAAAAACTGTTTTTT. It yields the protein CASSRWDRGGEKLFF.

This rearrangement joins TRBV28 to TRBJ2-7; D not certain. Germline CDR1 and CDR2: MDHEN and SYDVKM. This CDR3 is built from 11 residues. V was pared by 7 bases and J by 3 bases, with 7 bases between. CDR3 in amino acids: CASTTNYEQYF. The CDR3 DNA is TGTGCCAGCACCACTAACTACGAGCAGTACTTC.

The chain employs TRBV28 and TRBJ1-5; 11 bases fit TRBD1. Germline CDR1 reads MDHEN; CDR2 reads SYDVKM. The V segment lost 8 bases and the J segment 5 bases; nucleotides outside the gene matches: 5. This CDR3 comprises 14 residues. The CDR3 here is CASVTGQGDQPQHF. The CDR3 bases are TGTGCCAGCGTAACGGGACAGGGGGATCAGCCCCAGCATTTT.

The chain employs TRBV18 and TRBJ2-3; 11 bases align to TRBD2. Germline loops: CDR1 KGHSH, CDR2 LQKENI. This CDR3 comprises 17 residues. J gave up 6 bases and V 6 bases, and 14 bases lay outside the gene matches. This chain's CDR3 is CASSNAPSTSGVDTQYF. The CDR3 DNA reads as TGTGCCAGCTCCAACGCTCCCTCGACTAGCGGGGTGGATACGCAGTATTTT. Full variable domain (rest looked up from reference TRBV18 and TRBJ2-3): NAGVMQNPRHLVRRRGQEARLRCSPMKGHSHVYWYRQLPEEGLKFMVYLQKENIIDESGMPKERFSAEFPKEGPSILRIQQVVRGDSAAYFCASSNAPSTSGVDTQYFGPGTRLTVL.

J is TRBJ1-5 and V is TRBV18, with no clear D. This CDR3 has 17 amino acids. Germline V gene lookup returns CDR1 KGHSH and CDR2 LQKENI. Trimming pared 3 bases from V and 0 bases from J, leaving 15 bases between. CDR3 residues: CASSPGVQAYSNQPQHF. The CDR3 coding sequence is TGTGCCAGCTCACCGGGAGTTCAGGCGTATAGCAATCAGCCCCAGCATTTT.

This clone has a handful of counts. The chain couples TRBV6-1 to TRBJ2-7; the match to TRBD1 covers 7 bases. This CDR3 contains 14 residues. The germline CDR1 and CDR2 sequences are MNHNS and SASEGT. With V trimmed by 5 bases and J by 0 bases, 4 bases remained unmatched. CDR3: CASSIGGSSYEQYF. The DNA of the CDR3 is TGTGCCAGCAGTATAGGGGGCAGCTCCTACGAGCAGTACTTC.

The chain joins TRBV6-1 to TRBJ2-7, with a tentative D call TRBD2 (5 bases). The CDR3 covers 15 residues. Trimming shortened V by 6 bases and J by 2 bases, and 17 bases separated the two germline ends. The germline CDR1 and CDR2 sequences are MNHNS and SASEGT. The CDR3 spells CASRPGKSLAYEQYF. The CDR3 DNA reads TGTGCCAGCAGACCCGGGAAGTCACTAGCCTACGAGCAGTACTTC.

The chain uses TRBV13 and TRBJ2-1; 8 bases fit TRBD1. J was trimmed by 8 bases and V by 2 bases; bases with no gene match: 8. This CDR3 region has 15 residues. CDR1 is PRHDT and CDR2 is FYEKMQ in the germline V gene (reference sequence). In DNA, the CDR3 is TGTGCCAGCAGCTTACGGGCAGGGGGCTTCGATGAGCAGTTCTTC. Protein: CASSLRAGGFDEQFF.

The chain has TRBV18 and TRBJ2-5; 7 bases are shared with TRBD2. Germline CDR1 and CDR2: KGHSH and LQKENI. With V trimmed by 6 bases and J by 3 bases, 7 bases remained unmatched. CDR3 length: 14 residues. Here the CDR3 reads CASSLAGEEETQYF. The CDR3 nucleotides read TGTGCCAGCTCTCTTGCGGGGGAAGAAGAGACCCAGTACTTC.

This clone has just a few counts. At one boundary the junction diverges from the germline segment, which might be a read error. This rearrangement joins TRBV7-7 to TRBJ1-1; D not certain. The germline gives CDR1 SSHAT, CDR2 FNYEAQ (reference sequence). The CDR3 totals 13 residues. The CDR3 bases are TGTGCTAGCAGCTTAGCAGAGAACACTGAAGCTTTCTTT. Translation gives CASSLAENTEAFF.

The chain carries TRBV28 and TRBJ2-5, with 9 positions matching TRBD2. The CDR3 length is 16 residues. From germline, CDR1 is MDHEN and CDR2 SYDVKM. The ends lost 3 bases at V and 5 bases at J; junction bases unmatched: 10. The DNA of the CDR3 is TGTGCCAGCAGTTTGCGTCTCCTAGCGGGAACTGAGACCCAGTACTTC. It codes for CASSLRLLAGTETQYF.

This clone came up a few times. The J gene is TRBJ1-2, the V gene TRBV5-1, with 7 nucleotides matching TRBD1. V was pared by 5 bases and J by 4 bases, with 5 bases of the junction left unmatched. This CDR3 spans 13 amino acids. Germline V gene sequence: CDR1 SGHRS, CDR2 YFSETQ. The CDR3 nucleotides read TGCGCCAGCAGTCAGGACAGGTTCTATGGCTACACCTTC. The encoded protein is CASSQDRFYGYTF.

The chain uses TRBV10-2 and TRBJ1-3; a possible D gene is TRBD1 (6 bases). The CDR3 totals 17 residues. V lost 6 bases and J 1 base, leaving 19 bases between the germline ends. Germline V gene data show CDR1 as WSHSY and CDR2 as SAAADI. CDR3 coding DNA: TGCGCCAGCAGGAGGGGGGCTGGGAGGGAGTCTGGAAACACCATATATTTT. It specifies CASRRGAGRESGNTIYF.

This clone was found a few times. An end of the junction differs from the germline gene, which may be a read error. CDR3 sequence (DNA): TGTGCCAGCAGTTTAGGGACAGGCTCTACACCGAGGGTCTTC. Amino acids: CASSLGTGSTPRVF. J is TRBJ2-1 and V is TRBV27; 8 nucleotides align to TRBD1. The CDR3 length is 14 residues. The germline gives CDR1 MNHEY, CDR2 SMNVEV (reference sequence).

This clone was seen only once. CDR3 amino acids: CASSSSSGRGNEQFF. DNA of the CDR3: TGTGCCAGCAGTTCTTCTAGCGGGAGAGGGAATGAGCAGTTCTTC. The chain joins TRBV6-6 to TRBJ2-1, with TRBD2 matching 10 bases. The CDR3 covers 15 residues. With 4 bases clipped from V and 7 bases from J, the junction kept 7 bases outside the gene matches. CDR1 is MNHNY, CDR2 SVGAGI, per germline (reference sequence).

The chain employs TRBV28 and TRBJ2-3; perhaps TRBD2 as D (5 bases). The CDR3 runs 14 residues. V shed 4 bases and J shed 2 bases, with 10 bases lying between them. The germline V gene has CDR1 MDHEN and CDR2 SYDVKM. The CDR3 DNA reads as TGTGCCAGCAGTTCCCAGACTACCACAGATACGCAGTATTTT. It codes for CASSSQTTTDTQYF.

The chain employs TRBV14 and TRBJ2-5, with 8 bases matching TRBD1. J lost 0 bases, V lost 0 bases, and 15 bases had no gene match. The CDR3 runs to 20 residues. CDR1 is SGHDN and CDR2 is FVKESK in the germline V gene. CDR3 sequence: CASSQESSGQAFWYQETQYF. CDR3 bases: TGTGCCAGCAGCCAAGAAAGTTCGGGACAGGCCTTCTGGTACCAAGAGACCCAGTACTTC.